Here is one T cell receptor (beta chain) with its context. Its cognate antigen has yet to be identified. One base away there is no much larger clone; base qualities are not given. The record originates from a study of beta chain features in type 1 diabetes listed by TCRdb under 2018. About the investigation overall: Patients and healthy donors did not differ in mean age, gender distribution, total cell number or subset yield. The study compared TCRB repertoires of sorted circulating CD4+ T cell subsets between recently diagnosed type 1 diabetes patients and matched healthy donors. Across all samples, 107,917,701 sorted cells were examined, and cell number per subset correlated strongly with RNA yield. Naive and central memory subsets were obtained from all 30 or so donors, but regulatory and stem cell-like memory subsets were isolated from only 8 patients and roughly 8 healthy donors. Overall study outcomes, separate from this receptor: Naive, central memory and regulatory TCRB repertoires appeared to be more alike among patients than among healthy donors. Type 1 diabetes patients showed a moderate but significant shortening of TCRB CDR3 length in all four CD4+ subsets. Shorter templates might be favored by PCR, yet because patient and control samples were amplified and corrected together, any such skew would affect both groups equally. HLA sub-analyses involved small numbers of individuals, so any influence of HLA type on TCRB rearrangement remained unresolved. Because cDNA was sequenced instead of genomic DNA, highly expressing activated cells could be over-represented, though the groups showed no difference in activation or CD3 levels. At VDJ recombination sites, patients with type 1 diabetes made fewer insertions and deleted more nucleotides, a pattern implying thymic rearrangement abnormalities.

From each donor, a single peripheral blood sample of 100 to 150 mL on average was drawn into heparinised tubes. A BD FACSAria II was used to sort naive, central memory, regulatory and stem cell-like memory CD4+ T cells with a panel that included CD45RO, CCR7, CD25, CD127, CD95 and CD27. Every sorted population had a purity above 95%. PBMCs were isolated immediately by Lymphoprep density gradient centrifugation and stained directly without culture. So that batch effects would be minimized, each experiment stained and sorted samples in pairs, pairing one healthy donor with one patient. The entire isolated RNA was reverse transcribed using the High Capacity cDNA Reverse Transcription Kit, and thus expressed TCRB transcripts were sequenced. Naive, central memory and regulatory T cell samples underwent deep immunoSEQ sequencing, averaging about 3.57 million total reads per sample. Sorted cells were lysed in RLT buffer and RNA was extracted with DNase-treated RNeasy Micro or Mini kits, depending on cell number. Each cell subset was processed separately to prevent cross-contamination, with patient and healthy donor samples processed together. TCRB sequences were amplified from cDNA with the immunoSEQ multiplex PCR, producing 87-bp fragments spanning the CDR3 region. The amplicons were sequenced using the Illumina HiSeq platform. In the original analysis: Synthetic template baselines were used to correct PCR bias computationally, reads within Hamming distance 2 were collapsed together, and singletons that could not be merged were discarded. By aligning reads against IMGT, V, D and J genes, CDR3 length, and insertions or deletions at six rearrangement sites were assigned. Clonotype counts were normalized to sorted cell number within each subset before computing true diversity and Gini coefficients with the tcR R package. The overlap coefficient, calculated on TCRB nucleotide sequences, was used to measure repertoire sharing. Out-of-frame TCRB sequences from naive cells were analyzed to stand in for the pre-selection repertoire. The source is immuneACCESS, and TCRdb retained only in-frame sequences with V and J called. Part of the clones is not carried over; for the studies checked, unresolved V genes explain less than half of this, and the remainder is unexplained. V and J calls and clone size are as listed in that table; D and trimming were resolved from the DNA. Across this sample there are hundreds of thousands of clones, with about a sixth seen only once. Together, the top ten hold approximately 0.093% of the sample.

Deletion took 6 bases off V and 6 bases off J, with a span of 18 bases between the germline ends. The CDR3, from cysteine to phenylalanine, totals 15 residues. The retained sequence is limited to the CDR3, 45 bases, with the frame set at the first base. The germline V gene provides CDR1 SNHLY and CDR2 FYNNEI. The sequencing input was naive CD4+ T cells from blood. The sample's cell subset or site label is to be understood as: true naive CD4+ T cells. The chain is assembled from TRBV2 and TRBJ1-3; TRBD1 is a possible D gene, resting on 5 matching bases. This TCR was recovered from a man aged 18 to 35 in good health. Here the CDR3 is given as CASRAPGGTENTIYF. The sequenced DNA: TGTGCCAGCAGGGCCCCGGGGGGAACGGAAAACACCATATATTTT.